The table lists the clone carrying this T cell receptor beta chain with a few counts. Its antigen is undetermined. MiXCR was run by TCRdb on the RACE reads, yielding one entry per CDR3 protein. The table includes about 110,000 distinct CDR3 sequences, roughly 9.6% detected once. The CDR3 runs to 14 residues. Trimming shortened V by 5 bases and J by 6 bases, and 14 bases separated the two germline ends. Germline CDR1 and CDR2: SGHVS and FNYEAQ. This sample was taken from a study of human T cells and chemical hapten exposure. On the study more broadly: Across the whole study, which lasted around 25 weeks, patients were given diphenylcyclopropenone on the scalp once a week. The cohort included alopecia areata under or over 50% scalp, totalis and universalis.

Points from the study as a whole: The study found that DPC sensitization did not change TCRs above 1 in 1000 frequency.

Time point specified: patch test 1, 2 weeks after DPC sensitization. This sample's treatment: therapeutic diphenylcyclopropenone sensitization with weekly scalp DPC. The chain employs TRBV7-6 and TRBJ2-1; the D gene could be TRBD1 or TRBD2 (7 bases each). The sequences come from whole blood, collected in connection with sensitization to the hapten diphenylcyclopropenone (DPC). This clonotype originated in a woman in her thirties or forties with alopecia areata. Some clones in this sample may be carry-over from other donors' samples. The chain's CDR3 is CASSQGGRTNEQFF. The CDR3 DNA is TGTGCCAGCAGCCAGGGGGGGAGGACCAATGAGCAGTTCTTC. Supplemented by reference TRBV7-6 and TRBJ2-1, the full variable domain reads GAGVSQSPRYKVTKRGQDVALRCDPISGHVSLYWYRQALGQGPEFLTYFNYEAQQDKSGLPNDRFSAERPEGSISTLTIQRTEQRDSAMYRCASSQGGRTNEQFFGPGTRLTVL.